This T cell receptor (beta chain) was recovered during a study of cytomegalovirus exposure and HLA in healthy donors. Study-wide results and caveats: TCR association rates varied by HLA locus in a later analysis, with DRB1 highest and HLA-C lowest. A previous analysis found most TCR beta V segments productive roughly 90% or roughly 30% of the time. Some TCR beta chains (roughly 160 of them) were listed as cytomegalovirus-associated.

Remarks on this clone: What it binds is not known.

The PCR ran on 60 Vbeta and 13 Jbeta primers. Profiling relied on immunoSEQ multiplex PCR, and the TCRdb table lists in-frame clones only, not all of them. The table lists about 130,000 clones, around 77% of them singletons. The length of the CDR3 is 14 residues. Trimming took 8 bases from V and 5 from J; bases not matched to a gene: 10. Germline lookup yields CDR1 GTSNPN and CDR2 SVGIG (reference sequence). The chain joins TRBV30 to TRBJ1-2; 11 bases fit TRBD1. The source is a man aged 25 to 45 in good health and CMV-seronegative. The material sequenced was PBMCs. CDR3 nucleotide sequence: TGTGCCCAAACAACCGGGACAGGGGGGTATGGCTACACCTTC. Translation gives CAQTTGTGGYGYTF.